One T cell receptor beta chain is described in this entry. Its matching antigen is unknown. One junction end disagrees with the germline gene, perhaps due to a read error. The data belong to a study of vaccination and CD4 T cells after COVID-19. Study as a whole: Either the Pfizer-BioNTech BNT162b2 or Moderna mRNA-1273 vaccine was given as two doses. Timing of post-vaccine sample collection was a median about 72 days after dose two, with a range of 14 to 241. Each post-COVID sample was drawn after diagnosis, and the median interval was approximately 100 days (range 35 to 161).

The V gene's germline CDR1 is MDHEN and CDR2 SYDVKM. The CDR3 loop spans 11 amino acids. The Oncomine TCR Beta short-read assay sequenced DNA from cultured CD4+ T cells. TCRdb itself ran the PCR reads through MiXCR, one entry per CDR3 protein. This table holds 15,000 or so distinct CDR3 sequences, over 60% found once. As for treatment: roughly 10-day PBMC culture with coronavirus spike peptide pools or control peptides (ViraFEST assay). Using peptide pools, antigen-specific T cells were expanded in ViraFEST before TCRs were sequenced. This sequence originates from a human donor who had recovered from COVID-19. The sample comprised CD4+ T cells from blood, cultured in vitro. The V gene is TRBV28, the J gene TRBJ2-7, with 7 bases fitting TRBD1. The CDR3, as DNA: TGTGCCAGCAGACTCCGAGACAGGGTCTTCTTC. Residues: CASRLRDRVFF. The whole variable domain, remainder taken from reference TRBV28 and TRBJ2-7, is DVKVTQSSRYLVKRTGEKVFLECVQDMDHENMFWYRQDPGLGLRLIYFSYDVKMKEKGDIPEGYSVSREKKERFSLILESASTNQTSMYLCASRLRDRVFFGPGTRLTVT.